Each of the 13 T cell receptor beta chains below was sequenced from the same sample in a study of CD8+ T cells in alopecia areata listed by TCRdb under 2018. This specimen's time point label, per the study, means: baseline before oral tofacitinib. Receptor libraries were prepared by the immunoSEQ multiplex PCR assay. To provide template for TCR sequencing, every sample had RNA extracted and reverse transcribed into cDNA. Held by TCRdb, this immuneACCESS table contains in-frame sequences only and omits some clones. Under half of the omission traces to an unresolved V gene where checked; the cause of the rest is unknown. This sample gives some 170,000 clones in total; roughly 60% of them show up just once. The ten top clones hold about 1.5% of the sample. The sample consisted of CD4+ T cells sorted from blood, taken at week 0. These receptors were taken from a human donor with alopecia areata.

The CDR3 region has the DNA TGTGCCAGCAGCCCACAGGGTTCCTACAATGAGCAGTTCTTC. Translation gives CASSPQGSYNEQFF. The chain has TRBV7-2 and TRBJ2-1; weak D call: TRBD1 (6 bases). This CDR3 comprises 14 residues. Trimming left V 5 bases short and J 1 base short, with 9 bases between. The V gene's germline CDR1 is SGHTA and CDR2 FQGNSA.

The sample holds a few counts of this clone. DNA of the CDR3: TGCGCCAGCAGCTTCCGGGGAATCTACACAGATACGCAGTATTTT. Its protein product is CASSFRGIYTDTQYF. The chain uses TRBV5-1 and TRBJ2-3, with D possibly matching TRBD2 (5 bases). The ends were cut back, 2 bases at V and 2 bases at J, with 12 bases in the middle. CDR1 and CDR2 (germline): SGHRS, YFSETQ. This CDR3 is built from 15 residues.

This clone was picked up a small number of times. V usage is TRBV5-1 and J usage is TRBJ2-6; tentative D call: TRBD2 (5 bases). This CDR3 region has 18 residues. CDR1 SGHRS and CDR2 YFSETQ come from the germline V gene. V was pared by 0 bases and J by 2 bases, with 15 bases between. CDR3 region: CASSLVISAVAGANVLTF. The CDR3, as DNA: TGCGCCAGCAGCTTGGTGATTAGCGCAGTCGCTGGGGCCAACGTCCTGACTTTC.

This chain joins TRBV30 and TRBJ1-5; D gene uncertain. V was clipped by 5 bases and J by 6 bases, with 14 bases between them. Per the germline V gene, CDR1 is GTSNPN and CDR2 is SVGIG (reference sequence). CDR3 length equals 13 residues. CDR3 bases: TGTGCCTGGGGGAGTGGGTTCGGTCAGCCCCAGCATTTT. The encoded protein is CAWGSGFGQPQHF.

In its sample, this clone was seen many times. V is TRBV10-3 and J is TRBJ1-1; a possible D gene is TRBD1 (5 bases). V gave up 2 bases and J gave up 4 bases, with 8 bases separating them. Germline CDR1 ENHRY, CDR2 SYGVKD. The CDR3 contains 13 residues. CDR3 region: CAISEGTSTEAFF. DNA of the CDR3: TGTGCCATCAGTGAGGGGACTTCCACTGAAGCTTTCTTT.

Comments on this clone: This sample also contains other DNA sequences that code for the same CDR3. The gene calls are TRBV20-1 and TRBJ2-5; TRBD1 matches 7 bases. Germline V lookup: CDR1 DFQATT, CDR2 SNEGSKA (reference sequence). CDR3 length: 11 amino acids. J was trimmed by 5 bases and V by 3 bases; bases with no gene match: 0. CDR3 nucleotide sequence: TGCAGTGCTAGGGACAGGGAGACCCAGTACTTC. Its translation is CSARDRETQYF.

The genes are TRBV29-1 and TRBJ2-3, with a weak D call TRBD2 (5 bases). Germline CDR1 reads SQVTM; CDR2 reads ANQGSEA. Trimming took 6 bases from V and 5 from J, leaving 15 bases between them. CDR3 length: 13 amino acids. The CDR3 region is CSVRPDSIDTQYF. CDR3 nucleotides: TGCAGCGTGCGTCCGGACTCAATAGATACGCAGTATTTT.

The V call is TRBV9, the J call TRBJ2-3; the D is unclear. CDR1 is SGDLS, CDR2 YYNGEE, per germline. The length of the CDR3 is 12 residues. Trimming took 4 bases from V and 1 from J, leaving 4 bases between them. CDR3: CASSLGTDTQYF. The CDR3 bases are TGTGCCAGCAGCCTGGGCACAGATACGCAGTATTTT.

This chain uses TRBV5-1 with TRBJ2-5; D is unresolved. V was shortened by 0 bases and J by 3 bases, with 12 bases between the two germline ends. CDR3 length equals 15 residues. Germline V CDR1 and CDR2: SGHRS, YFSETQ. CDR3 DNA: TGCGCCAGCAGCTTGGTCGGACGGTACGAAGAGACCCAGTACTTC. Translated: CASSLVGRYEETQYF.

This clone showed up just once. The CDR3, as DNA: TGCGCCAGCAGCCAAGAATTTGGGACTACGGAGACCCAGTACTTC. It encodes CASSQEFGTTETQYF. The rearrangement joins TRBV4-3 to TRBJ2-5; TRBD2 matches at 7 bases. CDR3 size: 15 residues. CDR1 and CDR2 from the germline V gene are LGHNA and YSLEER. V gave up 0 bases and J gave up 5 bases; unmatched junction bases: 6.

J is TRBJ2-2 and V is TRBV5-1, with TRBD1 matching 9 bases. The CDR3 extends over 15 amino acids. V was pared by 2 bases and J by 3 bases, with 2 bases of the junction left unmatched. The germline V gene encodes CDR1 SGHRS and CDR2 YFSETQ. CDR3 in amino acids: CASSFRTGDTGELFF. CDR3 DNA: TGCGCCAGCAGCTTCAGGACAGGGGACACCGGGGAGCTGTTTTTT.

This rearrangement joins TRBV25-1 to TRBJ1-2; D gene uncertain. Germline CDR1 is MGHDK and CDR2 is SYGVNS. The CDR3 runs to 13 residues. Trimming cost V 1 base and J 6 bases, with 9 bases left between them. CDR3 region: CASSESPRDGYTF. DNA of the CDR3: TGTGCCAGCAGTGAATCCCCCCGGGATGGCTACACCTTC.

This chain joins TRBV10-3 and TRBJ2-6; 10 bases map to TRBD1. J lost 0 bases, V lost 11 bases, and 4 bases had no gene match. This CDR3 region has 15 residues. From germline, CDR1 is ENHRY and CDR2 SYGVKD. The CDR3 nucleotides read TGTGCCGTCGGGACAGGGGCCTCTGGGGCCAACGTCCTGACTTTC. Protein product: CAVGTGASGANVLTF.